A selection of T cell receptor beta chains follows, all from one sample in a study of cytomegalovirus exposure and HLA in healthy donors. TCRdb keeps only in-frame clones here, not all; method: immunoSEQ multiplex PCR. The table shows about 120,000 clones, with around 80% occurring only once. Material for sequencing was PBMCs. Receptor source: a man aged 25 to 45 in good health and CMV-seropositive. Both conserved end residues are part of each CDR3. D genes are given only for firm matches. Part of the rows lack a size; the others show once, few, many or a class for expanded clones.

clone size	CDR3 length	V gene	J gene	D gene	CDR3 DNA	CDR3 protein
.	14	TRBV6-5	TRBJ2-7	TRBD1	TGTGCCAGCAGTTACGGACAGGGGGCATACGAGCAGTACTTC	CASSYGQGAYEQYF
.	16	TRBV4-3	TRBJ2-7	.	TGCGCCAGCAGCCCCGCTGATAATGGCCCAGTCGCCGAGCAGTACTTC	CASSPADNGPVAEQYF
.	12	TRBV5-1	TRBJ2-1	.	TGCGCCAGCAGCTTCCTCTACAATGAGCAGTTCTTC	CASSFLYNEQFF
.	17	TRBV18	TRBJ2-1	TRBD2	TGTGCCAGCTCACCGAATAGGGGACTAGAAACCCTCAATGAGCAGTTCTTC	CASSPNRGLETLNEQFF
.	14	TRBV10-3	TRBJ1-1	TRBD1	TGTGCCATCACTAAGACAGGGGAGGGCACTGAAGCTTTCTTT	CAITKTGEGTEAFF
.	23	TRBV13	TRBJ2-7	TRBD2	TGTGCCAGCAGCTGCATGACCCCAGGACTAGCGGGCGTCAACTTTCCCGAAGACTACGAGCAGTACTTC	CASSCMTPGLAGVNFPEDYEQYF
.	15	TRBV9	TRBJ2-1	TRBD1	TGTGCCAGCAGCGTAGGGCAGGGGGCGTACAATGAGCAGTTCTTC	CASSVGQGAYNEQFF
.	15	TRBV4-1	TRBJ2-5	TRBD1	TGCGCCAGCAGCCAAGCGGACAGGGTGAACGAGACCCAGTACTTC	CASSQADRVNETQYF
.	15	TRBV12-5	TRBJ2-7	TRBD2	TGTGCTAGTGGTACCGGACTAGCGGGAGTGGAAGAGCAGTACTTC	CASGTGLAGVEEQYF
few	16	TRBV4-1	TRBJ2-1	.	TGCGCCAGCAGCCAAGAGGGCATCGAGCCGCGCAATGAGCAGTTCTTC	CASSQEGIEPRNEQFF
.	13	TRBV30	TRBJ1-2	TRBD1	TGTGCCTGGAGTTATGGGACAGGTTACGGCTACACCTTC	CAWSYGTGYGYTF
few	17	TRBV7-2	TRBJ1-3	TRBD1	TGTGCCAGCAGCTCCTCCCCGGGACAGGGGACTGGAAACACCATATATTTT	CASSSSPGQGTGNTIYF
.	16	TRBV15	TRBJ2-7	TRBD2	TGTGCCACCAGCAGAGTGGGACTAGCGGGAGAATACGAGCAGTACTTC	CATSRVGLAGEYEQYF
.	13	TRBV7-3	TRBJ1-1	.	TGTGCCAGCAGCCCCTCGGGTAACACTGAAGCTTTCTTT	CASSPSGNTEAFF
.	16	TRBV15	TRBJ1-4	TRBD1	TGTGCCACCAGCAGAGTTCGGACAGGCGGGAATGAAAAACTGTTTTTT	CATSRVRTGGNEKLFF
.	15	TRBV28	TRBJ2-7	TRBD1	TGTGCCAGCAGTTCAGGGGGCACCCTCTCCTACGAGCAGTACTTC	CASSSGGTLSYEQYF
.	16	TRBV12-5	TRBJ2-1	TRBD2	TGTGCTAGTGGCCCCGGGACTATTAACTCCTACAATGAGCAGTTCTTC	CASGPGTINSYNEQFF
.	16	TRBV19	TRBJ2-5	.	TGTGCCAGTAGTGTGACCGGGACACGGAAGCAAGAGACCCAGTACTTC	CASSVTGTRKQETQYF
.	17	TRBV18	TRBJ1-3	TRBD1	TGTGCCAGCTCCCACGGGGGACAGGGGGCATCTGGAAACACCATATATTTT	CASSHGGQGASGNTIYF
once	15	TRBV7-2	TRBJ2-3	.	TGTGCCAGCAGGCCCCCGGGCGGGAGCACAGATACGCAGTATTTT	CASRPPGGSTDTQYF
.	14	TRBV27	TRBJ1-2	.	TGTGCCAGCAGTCCCCTGTCCAGGGTCCAAGGCTACACCTTC	CASSPLSRVQGYTF
.	14	TRBV30	TRBJ2-1	.	TGTGCCTGGAGGGCGGTAAGCTCCTACAATGAGCAGTTCTTC	CAWRAVSSYNEQFF
.	14	TRBV9	TRBJ1-3	.	TGTGCCAGCAGCGTATCGGGGGCTGGAAACACCATATATTTT	CASSVSGAGNTIYF
.	17	TRBV9	TRBJ2-7	TRBD2	TGTGCCAGCAGCCCTCGGGGTAGCGGGAGGGCCGAGGTCGAGCAGTACTTC	CASSPRGSGRAEVEQYF
.	14	TRBV18	TRBJ2-5	.	TGTGCCAGCTCACCCCAGACAGGCCAAGAGACCCAGTACTTC	CASSPQTGQETQYF
.	12	TRBV6-5	TRBJ2-5	TRBD1	TGTGCCAGCAGACAGGGGCGGGAGACCCAGTACTTC	CASRQGRETQYF
.	14	TRBV7-8	TRBJ2-5	.	TGTGCCAGCAGCTTAGGCGGATCACAAGAGACCCAGTACTTC	CASSLGGSQETQYF
few	12	TRBV7-9	TRBJ2-5	.	TGTGCCAGCAGCATCACTAGTGAGACCCAGTACTTC	CASSITSETQYF
.	15	TRBV5-4	TRBJ2-1	TRBD1	TGTGCCAGCACCTTGGGGACAGGGGTCTACAATGAGCAGTTCTTC	CASTLGTGVYNEQFF
.	12	TRBV18	TRBJ2-5	.	TGTGCCAGCTCACCCCTCGGGGAGACCCAGTACTTC	CASSPLGETQYF
.	16	TRBV11-2	TRBJ2-3	.	TGTGCCAGCAGCTTAGGGGTTCTTTCCCCGGGAGATACGCAGTATTTT	CASSLGVLSPGDTQYF
.	14	TRBV10-3	TRBJ1-1	.	TGTGCCATCAGTGCTCGGACAGTGAACACTGAAGCTTTCTTT	CAISARTVNTEAFF
.	19	TRBV27	TRBJ2-1	TRBD2	TGTGCCAGCCGACTGCTCGGGCTAGCGGACCTTAATCAGTACAATGAGCAGTTCTTC	CASRLLGLADLNQYNEQFF
.	12	TRBV19	TRBJ1-2	.	TGTGCCAGTAGGGGCAGGGGATATGGCTACACCTTC	CASRGRGYGYTF
.	15	TRBV4-1	TRBJ2-7	TRBD1	TGCGCCAGCAGCGCTCCGGGACAGGGGTCCTACGAGCAGTACTTC	CASSAPGQGSYEQYF
.	15	TRBV4-1	TRBJ1-5	.	TGCGCCAGCAGCCAAGAATGGGCTAGCAATCAGCCCCAGCATTTT	CASSQEWASNQPQHF
.	14	TRBV19	TRBJ2-7	TRBD2	TGTGCCAGTAGCGCTAGCGGGAGTAGCTACGAGCAGTACTTC	CASSASGSSYEQYF
.	14	TRBV15	TRBJ2-7	TRBD2	TGTGCCACCAGCGGGACTAGCGGGAGTTACGAGCAGTACTTC	CATSGTSGSYEQYF
.	15	TRBV27	TRBJ2-1	.	TGTGCCAACAGTCCGACAGAGAGCTCCTACAATGAGCAGTTCTTC	CANSPTESSYNEQFF
few	14	TRBV28	TRBJ1-2	.	TGTGCCAGCAGTGCTCGATTAGAAGTTTATGGCTACACCTTC	CASSARLEVYGYTF
.	13	TRBV28	TRBJ2-7	TRBD1	TGTGCCAGCAGCTTGACAGGGGTGTACGAGCAGTACTTC	CASSLTGVYEQYF
.	16	TRBV4-3	TRBJ2-1	TRBD2	TGCGCCAGCAGCCAAGATTGGCGGGAGTTGGTTAATGAGCAGTTCTTC	CASSQDWRELVNEQFF
.	13	TRBV27	TRBJ2-1	TRBD1	TGTGCCAGCAGTCTAACGACAGGGATTGAGCAGTTCTTC	CASSLTTGIEQFF
.	15	TRBV5-1	TRBJ1-1	TRBD1	TGCGCCAGCAGCTGGGACAGGGACGTCAGCACTGAAGCTTTCTTT	CASSWDRDVSTEAFF
.	13	TRBV5-1	TRBJ2-5	.	TGCGCCAGCAGTGTAGCGGCCCAAGAGACCCAGTACTTC	CASSVAAQETQYF
few	15	TRBV7-8	TRBJ2-7	TRBD1	TGTGCCAGCAGCTTAGGACGGACAGGGCCTTACGAGCAGTACTTC	CASSLGRTGPYEQYF
.	16	TRBV6-5	TRBJ2-3	TRBD1	TGTGCCAGCAGTTACGGGACAGGTACAAGACCAGATACGCAGTATTTT	CASSYGTGTRPDTQYF
.	18	TRBV7-8	TRBJ2-1	.	TGTGCCAGCAGCCCAGGGGCAGGGGCAGATCCTTCCTACAATGAGCAGTTCTTC	CASSPGAGADPSYNEQFF
.	19	TRBV30	TRBJ2-3	TRBD2	TGTGCCTGGACCGAGGGACTAGCGGGAGGGCCGTGGGGCCCAGATACGCAGTATTTT	CAWTEGLAGGPWGPDTQYF
.	11	TRBV13	TRBJ1-2	.	TGTGCCAGCAGCTTACTCGAGGGCTACACCTTC	CASSLLEGYTF